This T cell receptor (beta chain) was recovered during a study of blood T cell repertoires in COVID-19. Study summary: T cells, B-cell-depleted T cells, or PBMCs supplied cDNA or gDNA.

V lost 5 bases, J lost 13 bases, and 21 bases lay in between. There are 15 residues in the CDR3. CDR1 and CDR2 from the germline V gene are MNHEY and SMNVEV (reference sequence). In the authors' workflow: Amplification with reference gene primers provided the estimates of nucleated cell counts. Clones were sequenced by immunoSEQ multiplex PCR, and TCRdb holds only the in-frame ones, with some missing. V and J calls and clone size are given by that table; D and trimming were obtained from the DNA. The table records approximately 240,000 clones, 82% of them present only once. Sequencing was done on a sample of peripheral blood. The chain employs TRBV27 and TRBJ2-6, with a tentative D call TRBD1 (6 bases). This clonotype was obtained from a woman older than 75 with active or convalescent COVID-19. CDR3 DNA: TGTGCCAGCAGTCCCGCCTTGGGGGCCTCCGGGGTCCTGACTTTC. It encodes CASSPALGASGVLTF.